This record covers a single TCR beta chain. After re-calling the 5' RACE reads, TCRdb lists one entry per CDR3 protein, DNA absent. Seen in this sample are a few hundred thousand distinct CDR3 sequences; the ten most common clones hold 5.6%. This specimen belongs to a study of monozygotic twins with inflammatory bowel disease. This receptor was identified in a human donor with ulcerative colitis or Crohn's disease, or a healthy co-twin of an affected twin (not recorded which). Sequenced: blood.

The CDR3 loop reads CASSYNRLSSNQPQHF. The V and J genes are TRBV6-2 or TRBV6-3 and TRBJ1-5. The CDR3 spans 16 residues. Germline V gene sequence: CDR1 MNHEY, CDR2 SVGEGT.